This T cell receptor beta chain was captured in a study of T cells after yellow fever vaccination. Study-level results: Some clonotypes were seen in both the CD4 and the CD8 compartments. These made up a small share and likely arose from convergent recombination. At around 96% for CD4 and approximately 89% for CD8, most primary-vaccination clones showed up again after the booster.

Template switching by 5'RACE produced TCR cDNA, adding a universal primer site and UMIs. TCRdb used MiXCR to reprocess the 5' RACE reads, holding one entry per CDR3 protein. The sample contains more than 350,000 distinct CDR3 sequences, roughly 11% of which appear only once. This clonotype was seen a few times. No antigen is known for it. Specimen: PBMCs, collected on the day of the first yellow fever vaccination. This clonotype was obtained from a man between 18 and 29 years old who received the YFV17D yellow fever vaccine.

Here the CDR3 reads CASSPSSGGSDTQYF. The CDR3 DNA sequence: TGTGCCAGCAGCCCCTCAAGCGGGGGGTCAGATACGCAGTATTTT. The chain employs TRBV4-2 and TRBJ2-3, with 9 bases identical to TRBD2. The germline V gene has CDR1 LGHNA and CDR2 YNFKEQ. CDR3 length: 15 amino acids. Losses at the gene ends were 4 bases for V and 4 bases for J; bases not matched to a gene: 6.